Listed below are T cell receptor beta chains from one sample, sequenced in a study of T cells after yellow fever vaccination. TCRdb re-analysed the 5' RACE reads in MiXCR, keeping a single row per CDR3 protein. This sample has about 320,000 distinct CDR3 sequences, with around 6.8% found just once. The source was PBMCs, collected 35 to 50 days after the first yellow fever vaccination. The receptors come from a man between 18 and 35 years old who received the YFV17D yellow fever vaccine. Each CDR3 is given with its conserved first and last residue. The D gene is left open where the match is weak. The size entry is marked missing in some rows and otherwise reads once, few, many or a size class.

j_call,v_call,d_call,clone_size,cdr3_aa,cdr3_nt
TRBJ2-1,TRBV5-1,-,few,CASSAILRGNEQFF,TGCGCCAGCAGCGCCATTCTCCGGGGTAATGAGCAGTTCTTC
TRBJ2-1,TRBV29-1,-,-,CSSGFGVLGKQFF,TGCAGCTCTGGCTTCGGGGTATTGGGCAAGCAGTTCTTC
TRBJ1-1,TRBV7-6,TRBD1,few,CASSDHDRDTEAFF,TGTGCCAGCAGCGACCACGACAGGGACACTGAAGCTTTCTTT
TRBJ1-1,TRBV5-1,-,few,CASSLASAAEAFF,TGCGCCAGCAGCTTGGCTTCAGCGGCTGAAGCTTTCTTT
TRBJ2-3,TRBV20-1,TRBD2,-,CSAETSGAGTDTQYF,TGCAGTGCTGAGACTAGCGGGGCGGGCACAGATACGCAGTATTTT
TRBJ2-3,TRBV5-1,-,many,CASSLSRTGVGDTQYF,TGCGCCAGCAGCTTGTCTCGGACGGGGGTCGGGGATACGCAGTATTTT
TRBJ1-2,TRBV18,-,-,CASSTLAGGYTF,TGTGCCAGCTCAACCCTGGCTGGGGGCTACACCTTC
TRBJ1-1,TRBV18,-,few,CASSPGTRKNTEAFF,TGTGCCAGCTCACCGGGGACAAGGAAGAACACTGAAGCTTTCTTT
TRBJ2-1,TRBV29-1,TRBD1,few,CSVVIFLGQGAGEQFF,TGCAGCGTTGTTATCTTCCTCGGACAGGGGGCAGGTGAGCAGTTCTTC
TRBJ1-3,TRBV12-3/TRBV12-4,-,many,CASSPVGRKAGNTIYF,TGTGCCAGCAGCCCGGTGGGCAGGAAGGCTGGAAACACCATATATTTT
TRBJ2-2,TRBV6-2/TRBV6-3,TRBD1,-,CASSGWGQYTGELFF,TGTGCCAGCAGTGGCTGGGGACAGTACACCGGGGAGCTGTTTTTT
TRBJ2-1,TRBV11-2,TRBD2,few,CASSSWLAGAPRYNEQFF,TGTGCCAGCAGCTCATGGTTAGCGGGGGCCCCTCGCTACAATGAGCAGTTCTTC
TRBJ2-7,TRBV20-1,TRBD1,few,CSAARGPRSYEQYF,TGCAGTGCTGCCAGGGGGCCCCGCTCCTACGAGCAGTACTTC
TRBJ2-2,TRBV6-6,-,-,CATEGGIHGELFF,TGTGCCACGGAAGGGGGGATTCACGGGGAGCTGTTTTTT
TRBJ1-1,TRBV7-8,-,many,CASSLAVQELEAFF,TGTGCCAGCAGCTTAGCAGTGCAAGAGCTAGAAGCTTTCTTT
TRBJ1-2,TRBV2,-,-,CASSESRQANGYTF,TGTGCCAGCAGTGAAAGCAGACAGGCTAATGGCTACACCTTC
TRBJ1-2,TRBV19,TRBD1,few,CASSIEPDRDGDYGYTF,TGTGCCAGTAGTATAGAGCCCGACAGGGATGGAGACTATGGCTACACCTTC
TRBJ2-7,TRBV29-1,-,few,CSVGPESYEQYF,TGCAGCGTTGGCCCTGAATCCTACGAGCAGTACTTC
TRBJ2-3,TRBV4-1,TRBD2,few,CASSQDREAQYF,TGCGCCAGCAGCCAGGACCGGGAGGCGCAGTATTTT
TRBJ1-4,TRBV10-3,TRBD1,many,CAISAGQKNEKLFF,TGTGCCATCAGTGCGGGACAGAAAAATGAAAAACTGTTTTTT
TRBJ2-3,TRBV6-2/TRBV6-3,TRBD2,many,CASSTFRTSTADTQYF,TGTGCCAGCAGCACCTTCCGGACTAGCACGGCAGATACGCAGTATTTT
TRBJ1-6,TRBV6-1,-,few,CASSITLADSPLHF,TGTGCCAGCAGTATAACGCTTGCTGATTCACCCCTCCACTTT
TRBJ2-4,TRBV15,-,-,CATSRSDRWGAVAKNIQYF,TGTGCCACCAGCAGGTCCGACCGATGGGGGGCGGTGGCCAAAAACATTCAGTACTTC
TRBJ1-6,TRBV14,-,few,CASSQVVGDNSPLHF,TGTGCCAGCAGCCAAGTAGTAGGAGATAATTCACCCCTCCACTTT
TRBJ2-2,TRBV2,TRBD2,few,CASGIAGGTGELFF,TGTGCCAGCGGTATAGCGGGGGGTACCGGGGAGCTGTTTTTT
TRBJ1-5,TRBV12-3/TRBV12-4,-,many,CASSFSDRNQPQHF,TGTGCCAGCAGTTTTAGTGACCGCAATCAGCCCCAGCATTTT